The 13 T cell receptor beta chains given below trace back to one sample, sequenced in a study of T cells in Graves' hyperthyroidism and ophthalmopathy. RNA transcripts yielded amplified TCR beta CDR3 regions. The HTBI primer set served for first-round RT-PCR of the TCR CDR3. TCRdb reanalysed the multiplex PCR reads using MiXCR and keeps one entry per CDR3 protein. The table lists 330,000 or so distinct CDR3 sequences, around 18% of them singletons. Sequenced sample: blood. The receptors were gathered from a middle-aged woman with Graves' ophthalmopathy.

This clonotype was seen ten or more times. The rearrangement links TRBV12-5 to TRBJ1-1; no reliable D call. The ends were cut back, 1 base at V and 1 base at J, with 13 bases in the middle. Per germline, CDR1 LGHNT and CDR2 FRNRAP. CDR3 size: 16 residues. CDR3 in DNA: TGTGCTAGTGGTTTGGATCTAGACGGATGGAACACTGAAGCTTTCTTT. Translated, it gives CASGLDLDGWNTEAFF. Looking up the rest from reference TRBV12-5 and TRBJ1-1 gives the full variable domain: DARVTQTPRHKVTEMGQEVTMRCQPILGHNTVFWYRQTMMQGLELLAYFRNRAPLDDSGMPKDRFSAEMPDATLATLKIQPSEPRDSAVYFCASGLDLDGWNTEAFFGQGTRLTVV.

This clonotype was seen many times. The CDR3 protein is CASSTDRINYGYTF. The CDR3 DNA reads as TGCGCCAGCAGCACCGATAGGATTAACTATGGCTACACCTTC. V and J are TRBV5-1 and TRBJ1-2; D is unclear. The CDR3 length is 14 residues. V lost 4 bases and J 1 base, leaving 11 bases between the germline ends. Germline V gene sequence: CDR1 SGHRS, CDR2 YFSETQ.

This clonotype was recorded many times. The rearrangement links TRBV11-3 to TRBJ2-2; D unresolved. The CDR3 totals 13 residues. Germline V gene lookup returns CDR1 SGHNT and CDR2 YENEEA. V lost 3 bases and J 4 bases, leaving 6 bases between the germline ends. CDR3 nucleotides: TGTGCCAGCAGCTTGTACAGCACCGGGGAGCTGTTTTTT. Amino acids: CASSLYSTGELFF.

In its sample, this clonotype was seen once. A read error is possible here, since a much larger clone lies one base away. The genes are TRBV4-3 and TRBJ2-1; the match to TRBD2 covers 9 bases. The CDR3 is 17 residues long. Per germline, CDR1 LGHNA and CDR2 YSLEER. Here the CDR3 reads CASSQSLTSGSYNERFF. The CDR3 nucleotides are TGCGCCAGCAGCCAATCCCTGACTAGCGGTTCCTACAATGAGCGGTTCTTC.

This chain links TRBV20-1 with TRBJ1-6, with 11 bases matching TRBD1. Germline V gives CDR1 DFQATT, CDR2 SNEGSKA (reference sequence). CDR3 length equals 17 residues. The J segment lost 8 bases and the V segment lost 0 bases, leaving 9 bases of the junction unmatched. CDR3 loop: CSARERGQGVVHSPLHF. In DNA form, the CDR3 reads TGCAGTGCTAGAGAGCGGGGACAGGGGGTAGTTCATTCACCCCTCCACTTT.

The sample holds many counts of this clonotype. The rearrangement uses TRBV7-2 and TRBJ2-7; 10 nucleotides agree with TRBD2. The CDR3 sequence is 15 residues long. Germline CDR1 is SGHTA and CDR2 is FQGNSA. V was clipped by 4 bases and J by 1 base; unmatched bases: 4. The CDR3 spells CASSWPAGGSYEQYF. The CDR3 coding sequence is TGTGCCAGCAGCTGGCCAGCGGGAGGGTCCTACGAGCAGTACTTC.

The rearrangement links TRBV12-3 or TRBV12-4 to TRBJ1-5; D not certain. The CDR3 runs 15 residues. V lost 3 bases and J 4 bases, leaving 13 bases between the germline ends. The CDR3 nucleotides are TGTGCCAGCAGTTTCTTCGGCAGGAGAAATCAGCCCCAGCATTTT. It encodes CASSFFGRRNQPQHF.

The chain links TRBV12-3 or TRBV12-4 to TRBJ1-3, with a possible D match to TRBD1 (6 bases). V was trimmed by 10 bases and J by 5 bases, leaving 9 bases between them. This CDR3 has 11 residues. CDR3 protein: CATRGRNTIYF. Written as DNA, the CDR3 is TGTGCCACCAGGGGTCGAAACACCATATATTTT.

This clonotype appeared a few times. One junction end disagrees with the germline gene, perhaps due to a read error. The V gene is TRBV27, the J gene TRBJ1-5, with 8 bases matching TRBD1. Germline CDR1 MNHEY, CDR2 SMNVEV (reference sequence). This CDR3 has 17 amino acids. The CDR3 sequence is CASSPYCRGPDNQSQHF. CDR3 nucleotide sequence: TGTGCCAGCAGTCCGTACTGCAGGGGGCCAGACAATCAGTCCCAGCATTTT.

This clonotype was observed at least ten times. The rearrangement links TRBV27 to TRBJ2-5; TRBD2 matches at 11 bases. Trimming took 4 bases from V and 0 from J; bases not matched to a gene: 10. This CDR3 contains 18 residues. Germline values: CDR1 MNHEY, CDR2 SMNVEV (reference sequence). The CDR3 coding sequence is TGTGCCAGCAGTTGGCCGGGACTAGCGGTTACAGACCAAGAGACCCAGTACTTC. Protein sequence: CASSWPGLAVTDQETQYF.

This clonotype was detected many times. The rearrangement uses TRBV11-1 and TRBJ2-7; D is uncertain. Trimming removed 4 bases at V and 4 bases at J, with 20 bases between. The CDR3 length is 16 residues. CDR1 and CDR2 from the germline V gene are SGHAT and FQDESV (reference sequence). Written as DNA, the CDR3 is TGTGCCAGCAGCTATCCCGCAGGCAGAGAAAGTTACGAGCAGTACTTC. It translates to CASSYPAGRESYEQYF.

This clonotype was seen repeatedly, ten times or more. The chain employs TRBV20-1 and TRBJ2-2; D unclear. Trimming removed 3 bases at V and 4 bases at J, with 6 bases between. Germline CDR1 DFQATT, CDR2 SNEGSKA (reference sequence). The CDR3 covers 12 residues. CDR3 sequence: CSARHFTGELFF. CDR3 coding DNA: TGCAGTGCTAGGCACTTCACCGGGGAGCTGTTTTTT.

This clonotype was observed at least ten times. The DNA for the CDR3 is TGCAGCGTTGCATGGGTAGAAGTCTCTCAGCAGTACTTC. It translates to CSVAWVEVSQQYF. The chain combines TRBV29-1 with TRBJ2-7; unclear D gene. From germline, CDR1 is SQVTM and CDR2 ANQGSEA. V lost 4 bases to trimming and J lost 8 bases, with 18 bases between them. The CDR3 is 13 residues long.